Listed here are 30 T cell receptor beta chains from one sample, sequenced in a study of human T cells and chemical hapten exposure (dated by TCRdb to about 2021). The time point label, as the study defines it: patch test 1, 2 weeks after DPC sensitization. Taken with the paper, the label for treatment or condition translates to: therapeutic diphenylcyclopropenone sensitization with weekly scalp DPC. Library method: RACE. Sequencing was performed on a NextSeq 500. TCRdb's own reprocessing of the public reads used fastp at Q25 and MiXCR and kept productive beta chains. Under each unique CDR3 protein, matching rows form one entry showing the most common genes and DNA. This sample holds 150,000 to 200,000 distinct CDR3 sequences; more than 12% were observed only once. The biggest ten clones account for about 1.7% of the sample. The material was whole blood, obtained in connection with sensitization to the hapten diphenylcyclopropenone (DPC). All receptors derive from a woman aged 30 to 39 with alopecia areata. Some clones in this sample may be carry-over from other donors' samples.

This clonotype was counted between two and nine times. The junction departs from the called germline gene at one end, perhaps through a read error. The CDR3 is CASSFSGIAGAEAFF. CDR3 bases: TGTGCCAGCAGCTTCTCTGGAATTGCGGGGGCTGAGGCTTTCTTT. V usage is TRBV7-2 and J usage is TRBJ1-1, with D maybe TRBD1 (6 bases). There are 15 residues in the CDR3. Germline V gives CDR1 SGHTA, CDR2 FQGNSA.

The rearrangement uses TRBV27 and TRBJ1-5; 7 bases agree with TRBD1. The length of the CDR3 is 14 residues. The junction had 6 bases not matched to a gene; V was cut back by 5 bases and J by 5 bases. Per the germline V gene, CDR1 is MNHEY and CDR2 is SMNVEV (reference sequence). The CDR3 loop reads CASSKDRVDQPQHF. The CDR3 DNA reads TGTGCCAGCAGTAAAGACAGGGTCGATCAGCCCCAGCATTTT.

V is TRBV12-3 or TRBV12-4 and J is TRBJ2-7; TRBD1 matches 7 bases. The CDR3 consists of 13 residues. Trimming took 6 bases from V and 1 from J; bases not matched to a gene: 3. CDR3 nucleotides: TGTGCCAGCAGACTGGGACAGTCCTACGAGCAGTACTTC. Residues: CASRLGQSYEQYF.

This clonotype turned up a few times. The chain employs TRBV29-1 and TRBJ1-2; D is possibly TRBD1 (5 bases). This CDR3 is built from 12 residues. The V gene's germline CDR1 is SQVTM and CDR2 ANQGSEA. Between the trimmed V and J ends, which lost 4 bases and 4 bases, there was a span of 10 bases. The CDR3 is CSVVTGGYGYTF. The CDR3 bases are TGCAGCGTTGTTACAGGCGGCTATGGCTACACCTTC.

This clonotype turned up a few times. The chain is built from TRBV20-1 and TRBJ1-2; D not resolved. Trimming took 0 bases from V and 5 from J, leaving 7 bases between them. Germline-derived CDR1 and CDR2 are DFQATT and SNEGSKA (reference sequence). The length of the CDR3 is 12 residues. The CDR3 sequence: CSARDPVYGYTF. Written as DNA, the CDR3 is TGCAGTGCTAGAGACCCCGTATATGGCTACACCTTC.

This clonotype was counted a few times. V and J are TRBV10-2 and TRBJ1-2; tentatively, D is TRBD1 (6 bases). V lost 8 bases and J 4 bases, leaving 14 bases between the germline ends. CDR3 length: 13 residues. From germline, CDR1 is WSHSY and CDR2 SAAADI. The CDR3 reads CASRTGRGYGYTF. The CDR3 coding sequence is TGCGCCAGCCGAACGGGCAGGGGCTATGGCTACACCTTC.

This clonotype was seen only a few times. This rearrangement joins TRBV5-1 to TRBJ1-5; D might be TRBD1 (5 bases). From germline, CDR1 is SGHRS and CDR2 YFSETQ. The CDR3 spans 13 residues. Trimming cost V 2 bases and J 7 bases, with 10 bases left between them. CDR3 DNA: TGCGCCAGCAGCTTCGGGGGAACGCAGCCCCAGCATTTT. It translates to CASSFGGTQPQHF.

This chain joins TRBV6-2 or TRBV6-3 and TRBJ2-7; no definite D call. Deletions cut 6 bases from V and 5 bases from J, with 8 bases between. The CDR3 runs 11 residues. The germline gives CDR1 MNHEY, CDR2 SVGEGT. CDR3 sequence reads: CASSHTNEQYF. CDR3 coding DNA: TGTGCCAGCAGCCATACCAACGAGCAGTACTTC.

V and J are TRBV7-8 and TRBJ1-2; D perhaps matches TRBD1 (5 bases). The ends were cut back, 2 bases at V and 2 bases at J, with 15 bases in the middle. CDR3 length equals 16 residues. Germline CDR1 reads SGHVS; CDR2 reads FQNEAQ. DNA of the CDR3: TGTGCCAGCAGCTTAACTGAGGAGACAGCCAACTATGGCTACACCTTC. Translation: CASSLTEETANYGYTF.

The chain recombines TRBV5-6 with TRBJ2-1; 7 nucleotides agree with TRBD2. The length of the CDR3 is 13 residues. Trimming cost V 0 bases and J 15 bases; bases outside gene matches: 9. CDR1 is SGHDT, CDR2 YYEEEE, per germline. The CDR3: CASSLASAGDWFF. The CDR3 DNA reads as TGTGCCAGCAGCTTGGCTAGCGCGGGAGATTGGTTCTTC.

The chain has TRBV19 and TRBJ2-1, with 7 bases fitting TRBD1. The CDR3 totals 16 residues. With V trimmed by 5 bases and J by 6 bases, 13 bases remained unmatched. The germline gives CDR1 LNHDA, CDR2 SQIVND (reference sequence). CDR3 nucleotide sequence: TGTGCCAGTAGTTTCCGCCAACGACAGGGTCCCAATGAGCAGTTCTTC. Translation: CASSFRQRQGPNEQFF.

The chain joins TRBV20-1 to TRBJ2-1; TRBD2 is a possible D gene (5 bases). CDR1 is DFQATT, CDR2 SNEGSKA, per germline (reference sequence). V lost 6 bases to trimming and J lost 5 bases, with 17 bases between them. CDR3 length: 14 amino acids. CDR3 DNA sequence: TGCAGTGCCCCTTCGAGGGTGTCCCACAATGAGCAGTTCTTC. Translation gives CSAPSRVSHNEQFF.

This clonotype was observed a few times. The chain carries TRBV7-2 and TRBJ2-3, with TRBD2 matching 10 bases. CDR3 length: 18 amino acids. Germline V gene lookup returns CDR1 SGHTA and CDR2 FQGNSA. V was clipped by 2 bases and J by 1 base; unmatched bases: 9. The CDR3 here is CASSLTGRLAGGTDTQYF. In DNA, the CDR3 is TGTGCCAGCAGCTTAACCGGACGACTAGCGGGTGGCACAGATACGCAGTATTTT.

The rearrangement joins TRBV18 to TRBJ2-1, with 9 bases that match TRBD2. CDR1 and CDR2 from the germline V gene are KGHSH and LQKENI. V gave up 0 bases and J gave up 2 bases; unmatched junction bases: 2. The CDR3 spans 16 residues. The CDR3 DNA follows: TGTGCCAGCTCACCACCATCTAGCGGGACCTACAATGAGCAGTTCTTC. This gives the protein CASSPPSSGTYNEQFF.

The CDR3 reads CASRDNYGGPLHF. The CDR3, as DNA: TGCGCCAGCAGGGACAATTATGGAGGACCCCTCCACTTT. The chain joins TRBV5-1 to TRBJ1-6; D perhaps matches TRBD1 (5 bases). From germline, CDR1 is SGHRS and CDR2 YFSETQ. V was cut by 5 bases and J by 12 bases, with 15 bases left in between. This CDR3 comprises 13 residues.

The rearrangement uses TRBV18 and TRBJ2-7; 11 bases line up with TRBD1. The CDR3 runs to 18 residues. CDR1 is KGHSH, CDR2 LQKENI, per germline. With 6 bases clipped from V and 1 base from J, the junction kept 14 bases outside the gene matches. CDR3 sequence (DNA): TGTGCCAGCTCCCTCACTCCGCCGGGACAGGGGGGATCCTACGAGCAGTACTTC. This codes for CASSLTPPGQGGSYEQYF.

The chain is built from TRBV7-9 and TRBJ1-1; unclear D gene. CDR1 and CDR2 from the germline V gene are SEHNR and FQNEAQ (reference sequence). V lost 1 base and J lost 0, with 9 bases in between. CDR3 length: 15 amino acids. This CDR3 is CASSLVVSLNTEAFF. DNA for the CDR3: TGTGCCAGCAGCTTAGTCGTATCGCTGAACACTGAAGCTTTCTTT. The full variable domain, completed using reference TRBV7-9 and TRBJ1-1, is DTGVSQNPRHKITKRGQNVTFRCDPISEHNRLYWYRQTLGQGPEFLTYFQNEAQLEKSRLLSDRFSAERPKGSFSTLEIQRTEQGDSAMYLCASSLVVSLNTEAFFGQGTRLTVV.

V and J are TRBV6-1 and TRBJ1-2, with 9 nucleotides matching TRBD1. There are 15 residues in the CDR3. The ends lost 2 bases at V and 4 bases at J; junction bases unmatched: 5. Germline V gene data show CDR1 as MNHNS and CDR2 as SASEGT. This CDR3 is CASSEWDRDAYGYTF. Written as DNA, the CDR3 is TGTGCCAGCAGTGAATGGGACAGGGATGCCTATGGCTACACCTTC.

This clonotype was counted between two and nine times. The V gene is TRBV11-2, the J gene TRBJ2-1; the match to TRBD2 covers 12 bases. Germline V gene data show CDR1 as SGHAT and CDR2 as FQNNGV. Trimming removed 0 bases from V and 5 bases from J; junction bases left unmatched: 5. The CDR3 sequence is 17 residues long. The CDR3 here is CASSLDSWTSGNNEQFF. The CDR3 DNA follows: TGTGCCAGCAGCTTAGATTCTTGGACTAGCGGGAACAATGAGCAGTTCTTC.

This clonotype was observed a few times. This chain connects TRBV12-3 or TRBV12-4 to TRBJ2-6, with D perhaps being TRBD1 or TRBD2 (6 bases each). Trimming pared 8 bases from V and 4 bases from J, leaving 12 bases between. The CDR3 spans 14 residues. The CDR3 nucleotides read TGTGCCAGCTCCTGGGGGGCAGGGGCCAACGTCCTGACTTTC. This codes for CASSWGAGANVLTF.

The CDR3 coding sequence is TGTGCCAGTAGTTTCGACGCCTATGGCTACACCTTC. It yields the protein CASSFDAYGYTF. J is TRBJ1-2 and V is TRBV19, with D uncertain. Deletions cut 5 bases from V and 4 bases from J, with 8 bases between. Germline-derived CDR1 and CDR2 are LNHDA and SQIVND (reference sequence). This CDR3 comprises 12 residues.

This clonotype came up a few times. The V gene is TRBV10-3, the J gene TRBJ2-3; TRBD2 agrees at 12 bases. V gave up 7 bases and J gave up 2 bases; unmatched junction bases: 4. This CDR3 has 15 residues. Germline CDR1 is ENHRY and CDR2 is SYGVKD. CDR3 amino acids: CAIMRLAGDTDTQYF. As DNA, the CDR3 is TGTGCCATCATGAGACTAGCGGGGGACACAGATACGCAGTATTTT.

The DNA for the CDR3 is TGTGCCTGGAGTGTACTCCAGGGCGAGCAGCCCCAGCATTTT. It is translated as CAWSVLQGEQPQHF. The V and J genes are TRBV30 and TRBJ1-5, with D possibly being TRBD1 (5 bases). Germline V lookup: CDR1 GTSNPN, CDR2 SVGIG (reference sequence). Trimming removed 0 bases from V and 7 bases from J, with 13 bases in between. There are 14 residues in the CDR3.

The table lists this clonotype with a few counts. The J gene is TRBJ2-4, the V gene TRBV5-6; 9 nucleotides match TRBD1. Germline-derived CDR1 and CDR2 are SGHDT and YYEEEE. This CDR3 is built from 16 residues. V shed 4 bases and J 3 bases; nucleotides not matched to a gene: 8. The CDR3 nucleotides read TGTGCCAGCAGCCCCCAGACAGGGGGTGGCAAAAACATTCAGTACTTC. As protein: CASSPQTGGGKNIQYF.

This clonotype was observed a handful of times. The V gene is TRBV25-1, the J gene TRBJ2-5; D is unclear. Germline V lookup: CDR1 MGHDK, CDR2 SYGVNS. Trimming took 3 bases from V and 1 from J, leaving 6 bases between them. The CDR3 is 13 residues long. CDR3 region: CASSETFQETQYF. CDR3 in DNA: TGTGCCAGCAGTGAGACTTTCCAAGAGACCCAGTACTTC.

V is TRBV7-3 and J is TRBJ1-2; D not certain. V was clipped by 5 bases and J by 3 bases, with 10 bases between them. The CDR3 contains 13 residues. Germline V gene data show CDR1 as SGHTA and CDR2 as FQGTGA. CDR3 bases: TGTGCCAGCAGCCCATCTCGGGACTATGGCTACACCTTC. Its translation is CASSPSRDYGYTF.

This clonotype was counted ten times or more. The V and J genes are TRBV29-1 and TRBJ1-2; weak D call: TRBD1 (6 bases). CDR1 and CDR2 from the germline V gene are SQVTM and ANQGSEA. This CDR3 contains 13 residues. V lost 7 bases, J lost 4 bases, and 16 bases lay in between. This CDR3 reads CSAEGGAAYGYTF. The DNA of the CDR3 is TGCAGCGCCGAAGGGGGGGCGGCCTATGGCTACACCTTC.

The rearrangement links TRBV7-9 to TRBJ2-5; D remains ambiguous. Trimming took off 2 bases at V and 3 bases at J, with 13 bases between the two ends. Germline-derived CDR1 and CDR2 are SEHNR and FQNEAQ (reference sequence). The CDR3 length is 15 residues. CDR3 sequence reads: CASSLNSAGKETQYF. The CDR3 region has the DNA TGTGCCAGCAGCTTAAATTCCGCAGGAAAAGAGACCCAGTACTTC.

The rearrangement joins TRBV5-1 to TRBJ1-1; perhaps TRBD1 as D (5 bases). Trimming stripped 3 bases from V and 5 bases from J, with 14 bases between. Germline CDR1 reads SGHRS; CDR2 reads YFSETQ. The CDR3 runs 14 residues. Here the CDR3 reads CASSSGVEGTEAFF. In DNA, the CDR3 is TGCGCCAGCAGCTCCGGGGTAGAGGGGACTGAAGCTTTCTTT.

This clonotype appeared a few times. The rearrangement links TRBV5-4 to TRBJ1-2, with D tentatively TRBD1 (6 bases). The CDR3 contains 13 residues. Deletions cut 4 bases from V and 7 bases from J, with 14 bases between. Looked up from germline, CDR1 is SGHNT and CDR2 is YYREEE (reference sequence). The CDR3 loop reads CASSGGHPPGYTF. CDR3 sequence (DNA): TGTGCCAGCAGCGGGGGCCATCCTCCTGGCTACACCTTC.